A selection of T cell receptor beta chains follows, all from one sample in a study of CD8+ T cells in alopecia areata. The repertoire was sequenced with immunoSEQ multiplex PCR; TCRdb's copy has only in-frame clones and lacks some. This table holds roughly 120,000 clones, roughly 60% found once. Source: CD8+ T cells sorted from blood, taken at week 4, from a patient treated with tofacitinib. The origin of the receptors is a human donor with alopecia areata. Each CDR3 is given with its conserved first and last residue. The D gene is left open where the match is weak. Size is stated for part of the rows, as once, few or many counts, or as a class when the clone is expanded.

v_call	clone_size	d_call	j_call	cdr3_aa	cdr3_nt
TRBV28	NA	NA	TRBJ2-7	CASSLMGTSYEQYF	TGTGCCAGCAGTTTAATGGGGACCTCCTACGAGCAGTACTTC
TRBV7-6	NA	TRBD2	TRBJ2-5	CASSLAPGGPETQYF	TGTGCCAGCAGCTTAGCCCCGGGGGGTCCGGAGACCCAGTACTTC
TRBV5-4	few	TRBD2	TRBJ2-3	CASSPLTGGTDTQYF	TGTGCCAGCAGCCCCCTGACGGGGGGGACGGATACGCAGTATTTT
TRBV29-1	few	NA	TRBJ1-6	CSVEDPNSPLHF	TGCAGCGTTGAAGATCCTAATTCACCCCTCCACTTT
TRBV30	NA	TRBD1	TRBJ1-2	CAWTRTGGYGYTF	TGTGCCTGGACTAGGACAGGGGGCTATGGCTACACCTTC
TRBV4-3	NA	TRBD1	TRBJ1-6	CASSRTSTGDYSPLHF	TGCGCCAGCAGCCGAACAAGTACAGGGGACTATTCACCCCTCCACTTT
TRBV6-5	NA	TRBD1	TRBJ2-7	CASRKGQGVFYEQYF	TGTGCCAGCAGAAAGGGACAGGGGGTCTTCTACGAGCAGTACTTC
TRBV30	NA	NA	TRBJ1-1	CAWSVTDGTEAFF	TGTGCCTGGAGTGTGACGGATGGGACTGAAGCTTTCTTT
TRBV19	NA	TRBD1	TRBJ2-2	CASSISLGQGRNTGELFF	TGTGCCAGTAGTATATCCCTGGGACAGGGAAGGAACACCGGGGAGCTGTTTTTT
TRBV6-5	NA	NA	TRBJ2-2	CASSWEREDTGELFF	TGTGCCAGCTCCTGGGAGAGGGAGGACACCGGGGAGCTGTTTTTT
TRBV30	NA	NA	TRBJ1-1	CAWRTVNTEAFF	TGTGCCTGGAGGACGGTTAACACTGAAGCTTTCTTT
TRBV23-1	NA	NA	TRBJ2-7	CASKHREQYF	TGCGCCAGCAAACACAGGGAGCAGTACTTC
TRBV7-9	once	TRBD2	TRBJ2-7	CASSITGLGPYEQYF	TGTGCCAGCAGCATAACGGGACTAGGGCCCTACGAGCAGTACTTC
TRBV4-1	NA	TRBD1	TRBJ1-6	CASSQRGTGPGRDSPLHF	TGCGCCAGCAGCCAGCGTGGGACAGGACCTGGCAGGGATTCACCCCTCCACTTT
TRBV30	few	NA	TRBJ2-1	CAWSVARNEQFF	TGTGCCTGGAGTGTAGCCCGGAATGAGCAGTTCTTC
TRBV6-5	NA	NA	TRBJ1-4	CASSSVGVATNEKLFF	TGTGCCAGCAGTTCCGTGGGGGTTGCAACTAATGAAAAACTGTTTTTT
TRBV28	NA	NA	TRBJ2-6	CASRSTSANQGSGANVLTF	TGTGCCAGCAGATCAACAAGTGCTAACCAGGGCTCTGGGGCCAACGTCCTGACTTTC
TRBV7-9	NA	NA	TRBJ2-7	CASSGGSYEQYF	TGTGCCAGCAGCGGCGGATCCTACGAGCAGTACTTC
TRBV29-1	NA	NA	TRBJ1-1	CSVGMNTEAFF	TGCAGCGTTGGTATGAACACTGAAGCTTTCTTT
TRBV4-3	NA	TRBD2	TRBJ2-1	CASSQGAGGYNEQFF	TGCGCCAGCAGCCAAGGGGCGGGGGGGTACAATGAGCAGTTCTTC
TRBV30	NA	NA	TRBJ1-5	CAWSVGVGDQPQHF	TGTGCCTGGAGTGTTGGGGTGGGGGATCAGCCCCAGCATTTT
TRBV7-9	NA	NA	TRBJ1-1	CATVSGGNMMNTEAFF	TGTGCCACCGTATCGGGCGGCAATATGATGAACACTGAAGCTTTCTTT
TRBV6-5	few	NA	TRBJ2-3	CASSSSGGDTQYF	TGTGCCAGCAGTTCCTCAGGGGGGGATACGCAGTATTTT
TRBV30	NA	NA	TRBJ1-2	CAGTDGYGYTF	TGTGCCGGCACGGACGGCTATGGCTACACCTTC
TRBV5-6	NA	TRBD2	TRBJ2-5	CASSYPGGRETQYF	TGTGCCAGCAGCTACCCCGGGGGGAGAGAGACCCAGTACTTC
TRBV29-1	NA	TRBD2	TRBJ2-5	CSVVHLTGGGQETQYF	TGCAGCGTTGTCCATTTGACGGGAGGGGGGCAAGAGACCCAGTACTTC